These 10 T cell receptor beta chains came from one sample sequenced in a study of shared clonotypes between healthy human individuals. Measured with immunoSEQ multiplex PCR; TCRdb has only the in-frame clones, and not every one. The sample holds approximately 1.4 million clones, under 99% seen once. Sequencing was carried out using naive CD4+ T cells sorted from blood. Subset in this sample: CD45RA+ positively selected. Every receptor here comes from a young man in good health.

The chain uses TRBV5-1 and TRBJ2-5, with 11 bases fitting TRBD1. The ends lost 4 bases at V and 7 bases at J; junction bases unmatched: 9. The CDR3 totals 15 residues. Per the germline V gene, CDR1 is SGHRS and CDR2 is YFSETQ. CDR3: CASSPPTGTGGTQYF. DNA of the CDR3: TGCGCCAGCAGCCCCCCTACAGGGACAGGGGGGACCCAGTACTTC. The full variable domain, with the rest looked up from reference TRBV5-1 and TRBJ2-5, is KAGVTQTPRYLIKTRGQQVTLSCSPISGHRSVSWYQQTPGQGLQFLFEYFSETQRNKGNFPGRFSGRQFSNSRSEMNVSTLELGDSALYLCASSPPTGTGGTQYFGPGTRLLVL.

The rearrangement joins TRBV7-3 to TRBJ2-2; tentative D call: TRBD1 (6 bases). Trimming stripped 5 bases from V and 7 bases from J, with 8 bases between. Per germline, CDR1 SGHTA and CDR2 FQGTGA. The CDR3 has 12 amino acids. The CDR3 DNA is TGTGCCAGCAGCGAGGGGGTCGGGGAGCTGTTTTTT. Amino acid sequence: CASSEGVGELFF.

This CDR3 is CASSPVGPRTNEQFF. DNA of the CDR3: TGTGCCAGCAGCCCGGTCGGACCACGGACCAATGAGCAGTTCTTC. This chain links TRBV5-4 with TRBJ2-1; D call uncertain. Trimming pared 4 bases from V and 6 bases from J, leaving 17 bases between. Germline values: CDR1 SGHNT, CDR2 YYREEE (reference sequence). There are 15 residues in the CDR3. Using reference TRBV5-4 and TRBJ2-1 for the parts outside the CDR3, the full variable domain is ETGVTQSPTHLIKTRGQQVTLRCSSQSGHNTVSWYQQALGQGPQFIFQYYREEENGRGNFPPRFSGLQFPNYSSELNVNALELDDSALYLCASSPVGPRTNEQFFGPGTRLTVL.

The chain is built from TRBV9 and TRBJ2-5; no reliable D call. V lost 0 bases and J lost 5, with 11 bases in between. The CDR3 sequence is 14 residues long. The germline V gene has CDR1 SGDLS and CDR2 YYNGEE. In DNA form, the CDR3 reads TGTGCCAGCAGCGTAGATTCGGGCAGGGAGACCCAGTACTTC. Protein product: CASSVDSGRETQYF.

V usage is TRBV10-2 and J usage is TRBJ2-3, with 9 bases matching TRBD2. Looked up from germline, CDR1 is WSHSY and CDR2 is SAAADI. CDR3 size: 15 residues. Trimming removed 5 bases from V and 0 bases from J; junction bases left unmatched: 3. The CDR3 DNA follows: TGCGCCAGCAGTCCACTAGCGGGCAGCACAGATACGCAGTATTTT. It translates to CASSPLAGSTDTQYF.

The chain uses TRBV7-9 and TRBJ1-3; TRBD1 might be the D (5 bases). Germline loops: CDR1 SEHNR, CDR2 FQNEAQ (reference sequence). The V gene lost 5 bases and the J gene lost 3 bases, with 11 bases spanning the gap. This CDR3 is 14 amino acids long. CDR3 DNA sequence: TGTGCCAGCAGCGGGACCAATTTTGGAAACACCATATATTTT. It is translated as CASSGTNFGNTIYF.

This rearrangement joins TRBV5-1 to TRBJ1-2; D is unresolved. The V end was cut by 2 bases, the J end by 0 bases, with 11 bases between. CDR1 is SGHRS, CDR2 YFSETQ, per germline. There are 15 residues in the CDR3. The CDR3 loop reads CASSFKGSSNYGYTF. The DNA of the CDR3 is TGCGCCAGCAGCTTCAAGGGTTCGTCTAACTATGGCTACACCTTC.

CDR3 region: CASSSLTGVRVDEQFF. The CDR3 bases are TGTGCCAGCAGCTCGCTGACGGGAGTAAGAGTGGATGAGCAGTTCTTC. The V and J genes are TRBV11-2 and TRBJ2-1; D perhaps matches TRBD2 (6 bases). In germline, CDR1 is SGHAT, CDR2 FQNNGV. This CDR3 spans 16 amino acids. The ends were cut back, 4 bases at V and 8 bases at J, with 21 bases in the middle.

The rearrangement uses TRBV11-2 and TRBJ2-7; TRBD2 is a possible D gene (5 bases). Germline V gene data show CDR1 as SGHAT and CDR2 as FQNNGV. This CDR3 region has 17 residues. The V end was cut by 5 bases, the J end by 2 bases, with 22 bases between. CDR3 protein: CASSEISGRRGTYEQYF. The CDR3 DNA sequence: TGTGCCAGCAGCGAGATAAGTGGCAGGAGAGGGACCTACGAGCAGTACTTC.

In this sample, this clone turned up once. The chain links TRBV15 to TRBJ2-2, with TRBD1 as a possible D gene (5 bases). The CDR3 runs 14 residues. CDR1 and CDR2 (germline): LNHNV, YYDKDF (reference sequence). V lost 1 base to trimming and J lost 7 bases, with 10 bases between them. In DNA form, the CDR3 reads TGTGCCACCAGCAGAGCTGGGGCTGGCGGGGAGCTGTTTTTT. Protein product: CATSRAGAGGELFF.